The next 26 T cell receptor beta chains were all read from a single sample in a study of response to subunit inactivated influenza vaccine. One entry per CDR3 protein, called by TCRdb with MiXCR from the RT-PCR reads. The data show approximately 520,000 distinct CDR3 sequences, 25% seen once. Material: CD4+ T cells sorted from PBMCs, obtained approximately 5 days after vaccination. Receptors originate from a man aged 45 to 65 who received an inactivated influenza vaccine.

This clonotype was seen a few times. This chain links TRBV12-3 or TRBV12-4 with TRBJ1-1; D is unclear. This CDR3 comprises 12 residues. Trimming removed 6 bases at V and 10 bases at J, with 15 bases between. CDR3: CASRYHQLGAFF. Here the CDR3 DNA reads TGTGCCAGCAGATATCATCAGCTCGGAGCTTTCTTT.

CDR3 bases: TGTGCCAGCACGTATGGGACCCCGGGGACCCAGTACTTC. Its translation: CASTYGTPGTQYF. The V and J genes are TRBV6-2 or TRBV6-3 and TRBJ2-5, with D perhaps TRBD1 or TRBD2 (5 bases each). Trimming cost V 7 bases and J 7 bases, with 16 bases left between them. CDR1 and CDR2 from the germline V gene are MNHEY and SVGEGT. The CDR3 spans 13 residues.

The table lists this clonotype with many counts. J is TRBJ2-3 and V is TRBV20-1; 8 bases line up with TRBD2. The CDR3 is 16 residues long. Germline-derived CDR1 and CDR2 are DFQATT and SNEGSKA (reference sequence). In nucleotides, the CDR3 is TGCAGCCCTACAGGGCTAGCGGGTGGGAGCACAGATACGCAGTATTTT. Encoded protein: CSPTGLAGGSTDTQYF.

The rearrangement uses TRBV6-1 and TRBJ2-2; 8 bases are shared with TRBD1. V was pared by 6 bases and J by 6 bases, with 12 bases of the junction left unmatched. This CDR3 spans 16 amino acids. Germline V gene sequence: CDR1 MNHNS, CDR2 SASEGT. CDR3 in amino acids: CASSLGDRGGAGELFF. In DNA form, the CDR3 reads TGTGCCAGCAGCCTCGGAGACAGGGGAGGCGCCGGGGAGCTGTTTTTT.

The chain employs TRBV28 and TRBJ2-2; 7 bases fit TRBD1. After removal of 6 bases from V and 3 bases from J, the junction contained 4 bases not matched to a gene. CDR3 length: 14 amino acids. Germline-derived CDR1 and CDR2 are MDHEN and SYDVKM. CDR3 loop: CASRSGQHTGELFF. The CDR3 region has the DNA TGTGCCAGCAGGTCGGGACAGCACACCGGGGAGCTGTTTTTT. The complete variable domain, with remaining parts taken from reference TRBV28 and TRBJ2-2, reads DVKVTQSSRYLVKRTGEKVFLECVQDMDHENMFWYRQDPGLGLRLIYFSYDVKMKEKGDIPEGYSVSREKKERFSLILESASTNQTSMYLCASRSGQHTGELFFGEGSRLTVL.

This clonotype was seen only a few times. This chain connects TRBV7-9 to TRBJ1-2; a weak D match, TRBD1 (5 bases). Trimming removed 5 bases from V and 2 bases from J, with 15 bases in between. This CDR3 is 15 amino acids long. Per germline, CDR1 SEHNR and CDR2 FQNEAQ (reference sequence). The CDR3 protein is CASSRLTALNYGYTF. CDR3 DNA sequence: TGTGCCAGCAGCCGTTTGACAGCTCTAAACTATGGCTACACCTTC. The full variable domain, its missing parts supplied by reference TRBV7-9 and TRBJ1-2, is DTGVSQNPRHKITKRGQNVTFRCDPISEHNRLYWYRQTLGQGPEFLTYFQNEAQLEKSRLLSDRFSAERPKGSFSTLEIQRTEQGDSAMYLCASSRLTALNYGYTFGSGTRLTVV.

To note about this clonotype: Just one base apart from a much larger clone, this may be a read error. The chain combines TRBV7-2 with TRBJ2-7; D might be TRBD1 (5 bases). V was clipped by 1 base and J by 2 bases, with 12 bases between them. The CDR3 is 15 amino acids. Germline values: CDR1 SGHTA, CDR2 FQGNSA. Written as DNA, the CDR3 is TGTACCAGCAGCTTAGAGGAGACAGAGACCTACGAGCAGTACTTC. It codes for CTSSLEETETYEQYF. Full variable domain (outside the CDR3, taken from reference TRBV7-2 and TRBJ2-7): GAGVSQSPSNKVTEKGKDVELRCDPISGHTALYWYRQSLGQGLEFLIYFQGNSAPDKSGLPSDRFSAERTGGSVSTLTIQRTQQEDSAVYLCTSSLEETETYEQYFGPGTRLTVT.

V and J are TRBV20-1 and TRBJ2-3, with D perhaps matching TRBD1 (5 bases). CDR3 size: 14 residues. V was shortened by 0 bases and J by 0 bases, with 7 bases between the two germline ends. Germline V gene lookup returns CDR1 DFQATT and CDR2 SNEGSKA (reference sequence). CDR3 DNA sequence: TGCAGTGCTAGAGATGGACATAGCACAGATACGCAGTATTTT. Protein: CSARDGHSTDTQYF.

This chain connects TRBV25-1 to TRBJ2-1; D might be TRBD1 (6 bases). Between the trimmed V and J ends, which lost 0 bases and 5 bases, there was a span of 11 bases. The CDR3 extends over 15 amino acids. Germline lookup yields CDR1 MGHDK and CDR2 SYGVNS. The CDR3 DNA follows: TGTGCCAGCAGTGAATATAGGGGACACGACAATGAGCAGTTCTTC. This gives the protein CASSEYRGHDNEQFF.

V gene TRBV24-1 combines with J gene TRBJ2-7, with 9 bases fitting TRBD2. The CDR3 length is 15 residues. The germline V gene encodes CDR1 KGHDR and CDR2 SFDVKD. Losses at the gene ends were 4 bases for V and 7 bases for J; bases not matched to a gene: 10. The CDR3 is CATSESGRTIFEQYF. The CDR3 DNA reads TGTGCCACCAGTGAGAGCGGGAGGACTATTTTTGAGCAGTACTTC.

This chain joins TRBV20-1 and TRBJ2-5; D gene uncertain. V lost 5 bases and J lost 7, with 11 bases in between. The CDR3 consists of 11 residues. Per the germline V gene, CDR1 is DFQATT and CDR2 is SNEGSKA (reference sequence). CDR3 coding DNA: TGCAGTGCTCCGGCCCAATTGACCCAGTACTTC. Residues: CSAPAQLTQYF.

This clonotype was recorded at least ten times. The gene calls are TRBV12-3 or TRBV12-4 and TRBJ1-3; D uncertain. The CDR3 contains 13 residues. V was trimmed by 2 bases and J by 2 bases, leaving 4 bases between them. DNA for the CDR3: TGTGCCAGCAGTTTATTAGCTGGAAACACCATATATTTT. Residues: CASSLLAGNTIYF.

The rearrangement links TRBV7-8 to TRBJ2-7; TRBD1 matches at 12 bases. This CDR3 has 15 residues. Germline trimming cut 5 bases from V and 2 bases from J; bases unmatched to any gene: 4. Per germline, CDR1 SGHVS and CDR2 FQNEAQ. CDR3 bases: TGTGCCAGCAGCATCCGGGACAGGGGGCCCTACGAGCAGTACTTC. Protein product: CASSIRDRGPYEQYF.

This clonotype was seen repeatedly, ten times or more. This rearrangement joins TRBV6-5 to TRBJ2-5, with D unclear. Germline CDR1 MNHEY, CDR2 SVGAGI. V was clipped by 2 bases and J by 4 bases, with 14 bases between them. The CDR3 extends over 15 amino acids. CDR3: CASSYNVARGETQYF. The CDR3 nucleotides are TGTGCCAGCAGTTACAACGTGGCCCGTGGAGAGACCCAGTACTTC.

This clonotype showed up just a few times. The rearrangement uses TRBV7-9 and TRBJ2-5; D may be TRBD1 (6 bases). The CDR3 has 13 amino acids. V lost 8 bases, J lost 3 bases, and 13 bases lay in between. In germline, CDR1 is SEHNR, CDR2 FQNEAQ (reference sequence). Written as DNA, the CDR3 is TGTGCCAGCCGACATGGGGGCGAAGAGACCCAGTACTTC. Translation gives CASRHGGEETQYF.

This clonotype has more than one count but fewer than ten. The chain employs TRBV6-2 or TRBV6-3 and TRBJ2-7, with 7 bases that match TRBD1. The CDR3 loop spans 16 amino acids. CDR1 and CDR2 from the germline V gene are MNHEY and SVGEGT. The V and J ends lost 6 bases and 2 bases, in that order; junction bases with no gene match: 13. CDR3 sequence reads: CASSHRTGAPTYEQYF. CDR3 in DNA: TGTGCCAGCAGCCATAGAACAGGGGCGCCTACCTACGAGCAGTACTTC.

The rearrangement links TRBV25-1 to TRBJ2-1; D is ambiguous. From germline, CDR1 is MGHDK and CDR2 SYGVNS. The CDR3 contains 11 residues. Trimming removed 3 bases from V and 6 bases from J, with 3 bases in between. The CDR3 loop is CASSDSNEQFF. The CDR3 coding sequence is TGTGCCAGCAGTGACAGCAATGAGCAGTTCTTC.

The genes are TRBV20-1 and TRBJ2-1; unclear D gene. There are 16 residues in the CDR3. Trimming removed 2 bases at V and 1 base at J, with 15 bases between. Per germline, CDR1 DFQATT and CDR2 SNEGSKA (reference sequence). The CDR3 DNA sequence: TGCAGTGCTAGACCCCCCGCGTTCTTTTCCTACAATGAGCAGTTCTTC. Protein: CSARPPAFFSYNEQFF.

This clonotype was recorded a few times. This chain joins TRBV9 and TRBJ2-5; a possible D gene is TRBD2 (5 bases). Germline loops: CDR1 SGDLS, CDR2 YYNGEE. This CDR3 region has 13 residues. V was clipped by 4 bases and J by 5 bases, with 12 bases between them. CDR3 nucleotides: TGTGCCAGCAGCCTGAGGACTGACGAGACCCAGTACTTC. This sequence encodes CASSLRTDETQYF.

This clonotype was recorded a few times. The chain links TRBV3-1 to TRBJ2-1; 7 bases agree with TRBD2. V lost 0 bases and J lost 5; bases outside the gene matches: 7. CDR1 is LGHDT and CDR2 is YNNKEL in the germline V gene (reference sequence). The CDR3 loop spans 16 amino acids. In nucleotides, the CDR3 is TGTGCCAGCAGCCAAGATGAGGCGGGAGCCGACAATGAGCAGTTCTTC. Protein product: CASSQDEAGADNEQFF.

This clonotype was seen a handful of times. The chain uses TRBV3-1 and TRBJ1-2, with D maybe TRBD1 (5 bases). Trimming took 4 bases from V and 7 from J, leaving 19 bases between them. This CDR3 spans 15 amino acids. Per the germline V gene, CDR1 is LGHDT and CDR2 is YNNKEL (reference sequence). The CDR3: CASSLSQGALSGYTF. The CDR3 DNA sequence: TGTGCCAGCAGCCTTTCCCAGGGAGCCTTGAGTGGCTACACCTTC.

The chain is built from TRBV24-1 and TRBJ2-1; D tentatively fits TRBD1 or TRBD2 (6 bases each). Germline CDR1 reads KGHDR; CDR2 reads SFDVKD. Trimming cost V 7 bases and J 8 bases, with 14 bases left between them. CDR3 size: 13 residues. The CDR3 protein is CATRETGGDEQFF. The CDR3, as DNA: TGTGCCACCAGAGAGACAGGCGGGGATGAGCAGTTCTTC.

This clonotype was seen a handful of times. J is TRBJ2-1 and V is TRBV7-8; 7 nucleotides match TRBD2. The junction had 13 bases not matched to a gene; V was cut back by 5 bases and J by 9 bases. The CDR3 extends over 15 amino acids. In germline, CDR1 is SGHVS, CDR2 FQNEAQ. The CDR3 region has the DNA TGTGCCAGCAGCGCTAGAGGGGCGGGAGTAGGTGAGCAGTTCTTC. It is translated as CASSARGAGVGEQFF.

This clonotype appeared a few times. The V gene is TRBV12-3 or TRBV12-4, the J gene TRBJ2-1, with TRBD2 identical over 11 bases. J lost 6 bases, V lost 3 bases, and 10 bases had no gene match. The length of the CDR3 is 17 residues. The CDR3 DNA sequence: TGTGCCAGCAGTTTCCTGTCTAGCGGGAGGTCCGGCAATGAGCAGTTCTTC. Protein sequence: CASSFLSSGRSGNEQFF.

The V and J genes are TRBV6-2 or TRBV6-3 and TRBJ2-1, with D maybe TRBD1 (6 bases). Trimming left V 5 bases short and J 2 bases short, with 13 bases between. This CDR3 contains 15 residues. The V gene's germline CDR1 is MNHEY and CDR2 SVGEGT. The DNA of the CDR3 is TGTGCCAGCAGTCGAGGGGGAGTCACCTACAATGAGCAGTTCTTC. Translated, it gives CASSRGGVTYNEQFF.

This clonotype has more than one count but fewer than ten. The chain joins TRBV12-3 or TRBV12-4 to TRBJ1-1; D remains unclear. The CDR3 runs to 12 residues. Trimming stripped 6 bases from V and 7 bases from J, with 12 bases between. CDR3 nucleotides: TGTGCCAGCAGCCCCAGCGGTTTTGAAGCTTTCTTT. As protein: CASSPSGFEAFF.